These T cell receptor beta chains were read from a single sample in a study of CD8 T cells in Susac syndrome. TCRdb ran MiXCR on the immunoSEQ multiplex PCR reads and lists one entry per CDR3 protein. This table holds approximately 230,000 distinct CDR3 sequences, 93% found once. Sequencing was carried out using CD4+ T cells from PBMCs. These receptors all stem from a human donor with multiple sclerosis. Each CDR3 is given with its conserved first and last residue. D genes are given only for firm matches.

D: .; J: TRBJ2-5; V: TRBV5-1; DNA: TGCGCCAGCAGCTTTGGCGCGGTGGCGGAGACCCAGTACTTC; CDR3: CASSFGAVAETQYF
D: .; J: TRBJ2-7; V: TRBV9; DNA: TGTGCCAGCAGCGTAGGGACACAGGGACAAGTCTTGGGTGACGAGCAGTACTTC; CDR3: CASSVGTQGQVLGDEQYF
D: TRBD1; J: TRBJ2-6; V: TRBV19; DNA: TGTGCCAGTAGTAATCAGGGGGCTTCAGGGGCCAACGTCCTGACTTTC; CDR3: CASSNQGASGANVLTF
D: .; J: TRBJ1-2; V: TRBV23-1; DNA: TGCGCCAGCAGTCAATCCAAACGGATAGGGATCGGCTACACCTTC; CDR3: CASSQSKRIGIGYTF
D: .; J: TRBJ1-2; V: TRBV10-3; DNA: TGTGCCATCACTCCCCAAGGGGACTATGGCTACACCTTC; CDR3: CAITPQGDYGYTF
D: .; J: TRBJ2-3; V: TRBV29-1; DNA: TGCAGCGTCCCGACGAGGGGCCTTGGAGATACGCAGTATTTT; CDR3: CSVPTRGLGDTQYF
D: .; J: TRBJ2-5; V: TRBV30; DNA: TGTGCCTGGCTCTCGAAATCGTCCGGGGGACAGCTGCAAGAGACCCAGTACTTC; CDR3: CAWLSKSSGGQLQETQYF
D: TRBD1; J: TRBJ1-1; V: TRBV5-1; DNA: TGCGCCAGCAGCCCGGAGGGGGCGACGAACACTGAAGCTTTCTTT; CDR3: CASSPEGATNTEAFF
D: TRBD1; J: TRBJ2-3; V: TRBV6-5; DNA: TGTGCCAGCAGTCCTACAGGGGGCAGCACAGATACGCAGTATTTT; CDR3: CASSPTGGSTDTQYF
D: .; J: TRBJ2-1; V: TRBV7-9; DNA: TGTGCCAGCAGCTTGACCGGGACCTGGTCGTTCTTC; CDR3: CASSLTGTWSFF
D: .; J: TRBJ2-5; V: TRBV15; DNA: TGTGCCACCAGCAGTCGAGACTACCCCGAGACCCAGTACTTC; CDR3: CATSSRDYPETQYF
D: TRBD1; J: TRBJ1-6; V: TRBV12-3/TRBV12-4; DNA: TGTGCCAGCACTCCGGACAGGGGGCTGAGTTCACCCCTCCACTTT; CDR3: CASTPDRGLSSPLHF
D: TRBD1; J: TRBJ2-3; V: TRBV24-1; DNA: TGTGCCACCAGTGCCGGGGACAGGGTCCCAGATACGCAGTATTTT; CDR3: CATSAGDRVPDTQYF
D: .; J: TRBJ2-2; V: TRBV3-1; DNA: TGTGCCAGCAGCCCCCAGGGGAGGGGGGAGCTGTTTTTT; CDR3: CASSPQGRGELFF
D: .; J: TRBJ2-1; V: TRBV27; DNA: TGTGCCAGCAGTCAACAAGGGATGGGGGCCAATGAGCAGTTCTTC; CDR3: CASSQQGMGANEQFF
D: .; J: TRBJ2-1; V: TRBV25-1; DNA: TGTGCCAGCAGTGCACACAGGGTCTCCTACAATGAGCAGTTCTTC; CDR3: CASSAHRVSYNEQFF
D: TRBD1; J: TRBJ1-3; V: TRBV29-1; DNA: TGCAGCGTTAGGTCAGGGGGCTATTCTGGAAACACCATATATTTT; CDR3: CSVRSGGYSGNTIYF
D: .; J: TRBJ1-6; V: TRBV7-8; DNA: TGTGCCAGCACGTCCGCCATGCCGAATTCACCCCTCCACTTT; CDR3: CASTSAMPNSPLHF
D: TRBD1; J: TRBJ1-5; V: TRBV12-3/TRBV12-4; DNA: TGTGCCAGCAGTTGGGCAGGGGGGGGCAATCAGCCCCAGCATTTT; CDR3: CASSWAGGGNQPQHF
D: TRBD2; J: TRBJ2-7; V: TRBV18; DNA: TGTGCCAGCTCACCACCGGGGAGGGGCGTTTACGAGCAGTACTTC; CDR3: CASSPPGRGVYEQYF
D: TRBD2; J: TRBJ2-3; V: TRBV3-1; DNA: TGTGCCAGCACCCAGCACCTTAGCGGGAGGGCTGGCACAGATACGCAGTATTTT; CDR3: CASTQHLSGRAGTDTQYF
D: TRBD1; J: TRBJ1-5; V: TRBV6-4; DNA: TGTGCCAGCAAGAATAGACAGGGGACGAGCAATCAGCCCCAGCATTTT; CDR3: CASKNRQGTSNQPQHF
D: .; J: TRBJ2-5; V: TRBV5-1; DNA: TGCGCCAGCAGCCACCCTAAAGAGACCCAGTACTTC; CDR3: CASSHPKETQYF
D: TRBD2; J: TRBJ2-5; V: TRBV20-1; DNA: TGCAGTGCCGAACTAGCGGGGGAGACCCAGTACTTC; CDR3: CSAELAGETQYF
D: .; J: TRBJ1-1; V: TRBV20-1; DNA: TGCAGTGCTAGTGTGTGGGGACGGGACGGGATGGGCACTGAAGCTTTCTTT; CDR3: CSASVWGRDGMGTEAFF
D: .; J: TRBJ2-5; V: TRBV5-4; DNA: TGTGCCAGCAGCTTCGGATCTGGCAGAAGCCAAGAGACCCAGTACTTC; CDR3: CASSFGSGRSQETQYF
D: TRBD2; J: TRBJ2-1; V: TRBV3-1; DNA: TGTGCCAGCAGCCAAGATGTGACTAGCGGGGGGGAAAAGCAGTTCTTC; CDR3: CASSQDVTSGGEKQFF